One and the same sample provided the 11 T cell receptor beta chains below, sequenced in a study of cytomegalovirus exposure and HLA in healthy donors. The primer mix had 60 Vbeta and 13 Jbeta primers. The assay was immunoSEQ multiplex PCR, and TCRdb's table has in-frame clones only and misses some. Its table lists just over 80,000 clones. Sequenced input: PBMCs. These receptors originate from a woman in her twenties or thirties in good health and CMV-seronegative.

The CDR3 DNA reads TGCGCCAGCAGCCAAATTCAGGGGATGAACACTGAAGCTTTCTTT. Translating gives CASSQIQGMNTEAFF. The chain joins TRBV5-1 to TRBJ1-1, with a possible D match to TRBD1 (6 bases). The CDR3 consists of 15 residues. With 4 bases removed from V and 0 bases from J, the gap between germline ends came to 13 bases. CDR1 and CDR2 from the germline V gene are SGHRS and YFSETQ.

This chain connects TRBV6-1 to TRBJ2-5; D unclear. The CDR3 is made up of 12 amino acids. The germline V gene has CDR1 MNHNS and CDR2 SASEGT. Trimming removed 2 bases at V and 4 bases at J, with 5 bases between. This CDR3 is CASSELAETQYF. The CDR3 DNA reads as TGTGCCAGCAGTGAATTAGCAGAGACCCAGTACTTC.

V gene TRBV10-2 combines with J gene TRBJ2-1, with D unclear. The germline V gene encodes CDR1 WSHSY and CDR2 SAAADI. The CDR3 runs 14 residues. The V gene lost 4 bases and the J gene lost 0 bases, with 7 bases spanning the gap. The CDR3 loop is CASSVYSSYNEQFF. The CDR3, as DNA: TGCGCCAGCAGTGTATACAGCTCCTACAATGAGCAGTTCTTC.

The V call is TRBV6-5, the J call TRBJ1-2; TRBD1 aligns across 7 bases. The germline V gene encodes CDR1 MNHEY and CDR2 SVGAGI. The CDR3 extends over 14 amino acids. The V gene end was trimmed by 6 bases and the J gene end by 2 bases; junction bases not matched to a gene: 6. This CDR3 reads CASRRTGWNYGYTF. The CDR3 DNA reads as TGTGCCAGCAGAAGGACAGGTTGGAACTATGGCTACACCTTC.

The chain combines TRBV7-8 with TRBJ1-2, with 11 bases aligning to TRBD1. The CDR3 totals 15 residues. Trimming removed 3 bases from V and 7 bases from J; junction bases left unmatched: 7. Germline loops: CDR1 SGHVS, CDR2 FQNEAQ. CDR3 loop: CASSLDRGRQGGYTF. CDR3 coding DNA: TGTGCCAGCAGCTTGGACAGGGGGCGCCAAGGTGGCTACACCTTC. Together with reference TRBV7-8 and TRBJ1-2, the CDR3 gives the full variable domain: GAGVSQSPRYKVAKRGQDVALRCDPISGHVSLFWYQQALGQGPEFLTYFQNEAQLDKSGLPSDRFFAERPEGSVSTLKIQRTQQEDSAVYLCASSLDRGRQGGYTFGSGTRLTVV.

The genes are TRBV28 and TRBJ1-4; a possible D gene is TRBD1 (5 bases). Germline CDR1 is MDHEN and CDR2 is SYDVKM. V lost 5 bases to trimming and J lost 17 bases, with 18 bases between them. This CDR3 spans 12 amino acids. The CDR3 bases are TGTGCCAGCAGTGGAACCGGGACTCCCCCTTTTTTT. Translation: CASSGTGTPPFF.

The chain carries TRBV20-1 and TRBJ1-4; D call uncertain. CDR1 is DFQATT and CDR2 is SNEGSKA in the germline V gene (reference sequence). This CDR3 has 11 amino acids. The V gene lost 0 bases and the J gene lost 10 bases, with 6 bases spanning the gap. Here the CDR3 DNA reads TGCAGTGCTAGAGATACGGGAAAACTGTTTTTT. This gives the protein CSARDTGKLFF.

V and J are TRBV6-1 and TRBJ1-2, with 10 bases that match TRBD1. V lost 3 bases to trimming and J lost 8 bases; unmatched junction nucleotides: 6. In germline, CDR1 is MNHNS, CDR2 SASEGT. CDR3 length: 14 residues. The DNA of the CDR3 is TGTGCCAGCAGTGATCTGGGACAGGGGAAAGGCTACACCTTC. Translation: CASSDLGQGKGYTF.

The rearrangement uses TRBV10-3 and TRBJ2-2; tentative D call: TRBD1 (6 bases). Trimming shortened V by 3 bases and J by 5 bases, and 13 bases separated the two germline ends. CDR3 length: 15 amino acids. From germline, CDR1 is ENHRY and CDR2 SYGVKD. This CDR3 is CAISDPGTFTGELFF. CDR3 nucleotide sequence: TGTGCCATCAGTGATCCCGGGACATTTACCGGGGAGCTGTTTTTT.

The V and J genes are TRBV6-1 and TRBJ2-7; 10 bases agree with TRBD2. Germline V gene lookup returns CDR1 MNHNS and CDR2 SASEGT. V lost 4 bases, J lost 2 bases, and 5 bases stayed unmatched. This CDR3 contains 15 residues. The CDR3 protein is CASSALAGVPYEQYF. The CDR3 region has the DNA TGTGCCAGCAGTGCGCTAGCGGGAGTCCCCTACGAGCAGTACTTC.

J is TRBJ2-7 and V is TRBV6-5, with TRBD2 identical over 10 bases. Germline loops: CDR1 MNHEY, CDR2 SVGAGI. The length of the CDR3 is 16 residues. After removal of 0 bases from V and 3 bases from J, the junction contained 5 bases not matched to a gene. CDR3 sequence (DNA): TGTGCCAGCAGTTACTCGGCTAGCGGGAGTAACTACGAGCAGTACTTC. Its protein is CASSYSASGSNYEQYF.